This entry lists 8 T cell receptor beta chains sequenced from one sample in a study of regulatory T cells in long-lasting Graves disease. Construction of TCR beta libraries relied on iRepertoire HTBI primers and on Arm-PCR targeting CDR3 regions. Using its own MiXCR run on the multiplex PCR reads, TCRdb lists one record per CDR3 protein. This sample has 500,000 or so distinct CDR3 sequences, with 15% to 20% found just once. The time point here: newly diagnosed GD, antithyroid drugs for less than 3 months. The TCR library was made from RNA extracted from PBMCs. These sequences were also reported in another study, on T cells in Graves' hyperthyroidism and ophthalmopathy.

The source was peripheral blood mononuclear cells (PBMCs), collected at new diagnosis, from a patient treated with antithyroid drugs. Receptors originate from a man between 40 and 49 years old with Graves disease.

This clonotype was seen repeatedly, ten times or more. The chain recombines TRBV18 with TRBJ1-6, with 8 bases that match TRBD1. Per the germline V gene, CDR1 is KGHSH and CDR2 is LQKENI. This CDR3 region has 16 residues. With V trimmed by 2 bases and J by 6 bases, 6 bases remained unmatched. CDR3 DNA: TGTGCCAGCTCACCATCGTCAGGGGGCCTTAATTCACCCCTCCACTTT. Encoded protein: CASSPSSGGLNSPLHF.

This clonotype was recorded a few times. J is TRBJ1-4 and V is TRBV5-1; D is ambiguous. V shed 0 bases and J shed 1 base, with 10 bases lying between them. The CDR3 length is 16 residues. The V gene's germline CDR1 is SGHRS and CDR2 YFSETQ. CDR3 coding DNA: TGCGCCAGCAGCTTGGGCGTTATCGGAACTAATGAAAAACTGTTTTTT. It yields the protein CASSLGVIGTNEKLFF.

The rearrangement links TRBV7-2 to TRBJ2-7; D uncertain. V lost 1 base and J 2 bases, leaving 12 bases between the germline ends. Looked up from germline, CDR1 is SGHTA and CDR2 is FQGNSA. The CDR3 has 15 residues. CDR3 in amino acids: CASSLGGRSPYEQYF. The DNA of the CDR3 is TGTGCCAGCAGCTTAGGAGGTCGCAGCCCCTACGAGCAGTACTTC. Filled out from reference TRBV7-2 and TRBJ2-7, the complete variable domain reads GAGVSQSPSNKVTEKGKDVELRCDPISGHTALYWYRQSLGQGLEFLIYFQGNSAPDKSGLPSDRFSAERTGGSVSTLTIQRTQQEDSAVYLCASSLGGRSPYEQYFGPGTRLTVT.

The CDR3 nucleotides are TGTGCCAGCAGTCCTCTTTATGGACAGGGAACCACTGAAGCTTTCTTT. Residues: CASSPLYGQGTTEAFF. The J gene is TRBJ1-1, the V gene TRBV27, with 8 bases identical to TRBD1. Germline V gene data show CDR1 as MNHEY and CDR2 as SMNVEV (reference sequence). V lost 5 bases to trimming and J lost 4 bases; unmatched junction nucleotides: 12. The CDR3 has 16 amino acids.

This clonotype was detected ten times or more. The gene calls are TRBV7-8 and TRBJ2-7; tentatively, D is TRBD1 or TRBD2 (5 bases each). The germline CDR1 and CDR2 sequences are SGHVS and FQNEAQ. The CDR3 sequence is 15 residues long. V shed 5 bases and J shed 3 bases, with 17 bases lying between them. The CDR3 spells CASSALGDSRYEQYF. CDR3 DNA sequence: TGTGCCAGCAGCGCCCTGGGAGACAGCCGCTACGAGCAGTACTTC.

Many counts were recorded for this clonotype. This sequence joins TRBV20-1 and TRBJ1-1; 11 bases fit TRBD1. The CDR3 length is 15 residues. CDR1 and CDR2 (germline): DFQATT, SNEGSKA (reference sequence). The trim removed 5 bases at V and 4 bases at J, leaving 9 bases unmatched. The CDR3 spells CSAGSDRGRGTEAFF. In DNA form, the CDR3 reads TGCAGTGCTGGTTCGGACAGGGGGCGAGGCACTGAAGCTTTCTTT.

This clonotype was counted many times. The J gene is TRBJ2-1, the V gene TRBV12-3 or TRBV12-4; 13 bases agree with TRBD2. The CDR3 is 17 residues long. The V gene end was trimmed by 6 bases and the J gene end by 6 bases; junction bases not matched to a gene: 11. The CDR3 sequence is CASRTGLAGAHINEQFF. Written as DNA, the CDR3 is TGTGCCAGCAGAACCGGACTAGCGGGAGCTCATATCAATGAGCAGTTCTTC.

This chain's CDR3 is CASSGLGGYYEQYF. The CDR3 DNA reads TGCGCCAGCAGTGGACTGGGAGGCTACTACGAGCAGTACTTC. The chain couples TRBV10-2 to TRBJ2-7; D may be TRBD2 (6 bases). Germline V gene lookup returns CDR1 WSHSY and CDR2 SAAADI. This CDR3 is built from 14 residues. V lost 4 bases and J lost 3, with 13 bases in between.